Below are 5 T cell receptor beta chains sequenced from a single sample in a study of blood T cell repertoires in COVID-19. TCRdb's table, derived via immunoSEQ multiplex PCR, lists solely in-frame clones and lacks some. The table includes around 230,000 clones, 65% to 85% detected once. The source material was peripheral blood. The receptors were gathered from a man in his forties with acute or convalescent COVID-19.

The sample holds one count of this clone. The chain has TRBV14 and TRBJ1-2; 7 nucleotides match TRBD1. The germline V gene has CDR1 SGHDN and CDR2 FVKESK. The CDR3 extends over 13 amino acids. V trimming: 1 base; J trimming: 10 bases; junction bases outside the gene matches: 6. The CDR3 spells CASSQGTGASYTF. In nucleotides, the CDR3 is TGTGCCAGCAGCCAAGGGACAGGAGCTTCCTACACCTTC.

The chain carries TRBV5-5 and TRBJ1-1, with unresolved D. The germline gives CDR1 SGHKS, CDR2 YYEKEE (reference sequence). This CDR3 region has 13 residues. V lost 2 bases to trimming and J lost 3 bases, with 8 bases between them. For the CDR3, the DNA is TGTGCCAGCAGCTTCGCTGAGGACACTGAAGCTTTCTTT. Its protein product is CASSFAEDTEAFF.

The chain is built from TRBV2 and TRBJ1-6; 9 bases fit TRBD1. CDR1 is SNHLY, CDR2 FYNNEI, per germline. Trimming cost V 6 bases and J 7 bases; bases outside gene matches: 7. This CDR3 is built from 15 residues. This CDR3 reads CASSGQGMDNSPLHF. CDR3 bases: TGTGCCAGCAGCGGACAGGGGATGGACAATTCACCCCTCCACTTT.

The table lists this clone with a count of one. CDR3 nucleotides: TGTGCCAGTAGTATACAGGGCTCCTACAATGAGCAGTTCTTC. Protein sequence: CASSIQGSYNEQFF. V and J are TRBV19 and TRBJ2-1, with D perhaps TRBD1 (5 bases). The CDR3 is 14 amino acids. CDR1 LNHDA and CDR2 SQIVND come from the germline V gene (reference sequence). Trimming pared 2 bases from V and 0 bases from J, leaving 5 bases between.

CDR3 sequence: CASSKTSGSRTDTQYF. CDR3 DNA: TGTGCCAGCAGTAAAACTAGCGGGAGTCGCACAGATACGCAGTATTTT. V gene TRBV27 combines with J gene TRBJ2-3; the match to TRBD2 covers 11 bases. CDR3 length equals 16 residues. The trim removed 5 bases at V and 1 base at J, leaving 5 bases unmatched. Germline V gene sequence: CDR1 MNHEY, CDR2 SMNVEV (reference sequence).